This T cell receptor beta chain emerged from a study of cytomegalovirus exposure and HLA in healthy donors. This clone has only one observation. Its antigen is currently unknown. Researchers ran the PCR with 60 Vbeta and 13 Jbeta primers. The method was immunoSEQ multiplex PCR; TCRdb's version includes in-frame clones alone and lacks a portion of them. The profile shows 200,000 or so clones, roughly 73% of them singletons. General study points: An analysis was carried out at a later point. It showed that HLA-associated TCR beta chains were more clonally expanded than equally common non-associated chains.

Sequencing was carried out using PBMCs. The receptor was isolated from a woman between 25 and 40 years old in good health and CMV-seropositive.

The DNA of the CDR3 is TGTGCCAGCTCACCAATACAGAACACTGAAGCTTTCTTT. It codes for CASSPIQNTEAFF. The chain carries TRBV18 and TRBJ1-1; D unclear. The CDR3 is 13 amino acids. V lost 2 bases, J lost 1 base, and 5 bases lay in between. Germline lookup yields CDR1 KGHSH and CDR2 LQKENI.